Below, one T cell receptor beta chain is given with its context. The sample holds a few counts of this clonotype. The antigen it binds to is not known. Per-base qualities were not stored, and no clone one base away is much larger. Germline trimming: 6 bases from V, 2 bases from J; junction bases outside gene matches: 16. From the germline V gene (reference sequence), CDR1 is DFQATT and CDR2 is SNEGSKA. The CDR3 goes from the cysteine to the phenylalanine over 17 residues. Of the read, only the CDR3 DNA is kept; its 51 bases are in frame from base 1. The sample belongs to a study of identical twins (dated by TCRdb to 2016 to 2018). In terms of the full investigation: TCR alpha and beta repertoires from monozygotic twins, unrelated adults of various ages and cord blood were deep-sequenced to test whether fetal clonotypes persist. To rule out contamination, the twin experiments were replicated at different times with different library preparation protocols.

Overall results and qualifications from the work: Recombination models systematically underestimated out-of-frame TCR alpha sharing in monozygotic twins but agreed with sharing between unrelated individuals. Zero-insertion analyses could be partly confounded by invariant T cells such as MAIT and iNKT, although diverse VJ usage argued against such confounding for most clonotypes. The excess sharing between twins in beta out-of-frame sequences was weaker because fewer shared sequences reduced the signal-to-noise ratio. Abundant cord blood beta clonotypes carried fewer insertions; young adult naive repertoires showed a weaker similar trend, while memory repertoires showed none. Conclusions relied on cross-sectional statistical analysis, since the same donors could not be followed over many years. Compared with coincidental sharing between unrelated individuals, an excess of low generation-probability sequences was observed among out-of-frame TCR alpha sequences shared between twins.

Every donor in the study was a healthy Caucasian. The twin cohort consisted of three pairs of female monozygotic twins, all aged about 18 to 29 years. Positive isolation kits from Invitrogen were used to isolate CD4+ and CD8+ T cell populations. Library method: 5' RACE. Sequencing was carried out with an Illumina HiSeq 2000. A universal primer binding site was introduced by template switching, and a unique molecular identifier was present in the final cDNA, enabling accurate counting of TCR cDNA molecules. Specific primers in the conserved constant-segment region were used to synthesize first-strand cDNA for the TCR alpha and beta chains. To control for contamination, every cDNA library was double barcoded, receiving both a SMART-Mk sample barcode and Illumina barcodes. TruSeq adapter sequences, together with Illumina sample barcodes, were added in two successive PCR steps. Sequencing of the TCR alpha and beta cDNA libraries was done on the Illumina HiSeq platform using custom primers. In the paper's pipeline: MiGEC processed the raw reads to extract unique molecular identifiers, while MiXCR was used to determine the CDR3 positions. Recombination models were inferred per individual with the repgenHMM and IGoR tools using an EM algorithm. The analysis of shared clonotypes was done with the tcR package in R, with sharing normalized by the product of cloneset sizes. To study raw recombination without the effects of thymic and clonal selection, out-of-frame nonproductive sequences were analyzed. TCRdb redid the processing of the public reads, applying fastp at Q25 and MiXCR, and retained in-frame beta chains. One record per CDR3 amino acid sequence lists the most common genes and DNA. TCRdb's processing, not the authors' own work, is the source of the V and J calls. The sample has about 530,000 distinct CDR3 sequences on record, nearly 15% of them singletons. The top ten clonotypes cover 0.44% of the sample.

Separately, the same data were catalogued under a study of yellow fever vaccine responses in identical twins. Looking at the second paper: According to the authors, in identical twins the way T cells responded to vaccination appeared partly convergent and partly personalized. The study precisely tracked vaccine-responding T cell clones in identical twins.

The chain employs TRBV20-1 and TRBJ1-2, with 9 bases in between that match TRBD1. Sequencing input: CD4+ T cells sorted from blood. This TCR was recovered from a woman between 18 and 29 years old in good health. The nucleotides are TGCAGTGCCAACCCCGGGACAGGGAATCCCCTGAACTATGGCTACACCTTC. It translates as CSANPGTGNPLNYGYTF.